A single sample is the source of the 20 T cell receptor beta chains below, sequenced in a study of human T cells and chemical hapten exposure. Time point denoted: patch test 2, 6 weeks after DPC sensitization. Described treatment: therapeutic diphenylcyclopropenone sensitization with weekly scalp DPC. Unfractionated whole blood yielded total RNA. TCRdb redid the calling of the RACE reads with MiXCR, one entry per CDR3 protein. This repertoire shows tens of thousands of distinct CDR3 sequences, approximately 9.5% found once; its top ten account for more than 13%. Here the sequenced sample was whole blood, taken in connection with sensitization to the hapten diphenylcyclopropenone (DPC). These receptors came from a woman aged 30 to 39 with alopecia areata. Some clones in this sample may be carry-over from other donors' samples.

CDR3 bases: TGTGCCATCAGGGGGGCGACAATCGATGACCTCTCTGGAAACACCATATATTTT. Its translation is CAIRGATIDDLSGNTIYF. The V gene is TRBV10-3, the J gene TRBJ1-3; possible D gene TRBD1, 6 bases. V was pared by 6 bases and J by 0 bases, with 21 bases between. Germline lookup yields CDR1 ENHRY and CDR2 SYGVKD. This CDR3 region has 18 residues.

The chain combines TRBV29-1 with TRBJ2-3, with a possible D match to TRBD2 (6 bases). CDR1 and CDR2 (germline): SQVTM, ANQGSEA. V was trimmed by 5 bases and J by 6 bases, leaving 21 bases between them. The CDR3 extends over 15 amino acids. The CDR3 region has the DNA TGCAGCGTTTCCGAGAACGGGGCCGGGAGCGATACGCAGTATTTT. Translating it yields CSVSENGAGSDTQYF.

The V gene is TRBV6-2 or TRBV6-3, the J gene TRBJ2-1; D possibly corresponds to TRBD1 (5 bases). V lost 7 bases to trimming and J lost 10 bases, with 11 bases between them. The CDR3 runs to 11 residues. Germline lookup yields CDR1 MNHEY and CDR2 SVGEGT. CDR3 in DNA: TGTGCCAGCAATCAGGGTGGAGAGCAGTTCTTC. This sequence encodes CASNQGGEQFF.

This clonotype was found a few times. The gene calls are TRBV12-3 or TRBV12-4 and TRBJ2-3, with 7 bases identical to TRBD2. This CDR3 is built from 15 residues. Germline trimming cut 2 bases from V and 2 bases from J; bases unmatched to any gene: 4. The CDR3 nucleotides read TGTGCCAGCAGTTTAAACGGGGGGTACACAGATACGCAGTATTTT. This sequence encodes CASSLNGGYTDTQYF.

The rearrangement links TRBV11-2 to TRBJ2-1; TRBD2 matches 14 bases. The germline CDR1 and CDR2 sequences are SGHAT and FQNNGV. The trim removed 0 bases at V and 4 bases at J, leaving 8 bases unmatched. The length of the CDR3 is 19 residues. CDR3 loop: CASSLDFRLAGGLYNEQFF. CDR3 coding DNA: TGTGCCAGCAGCTTAGATTTTCGACTAGCGGGGGGGTTATACAATGAGCAGTTCTTC.

This clonotype was seen at least ten times. The chain is built from TRBV2 and TRBJ1-2; no definite D call. V dropped 6 bases and J dropped 0 bases, with 5 bases sitting between them. Per the germline V gene, CDR1 is SNHLY and CDR2 is FYNNEI. This CDR3 is built from 12 residues. CDR3 bases: TGTGCCAGCAGCGGCGCTAACTATGGCTACACCTTC. This gives the protein CASSGANYGYTF.

At least ten counts were recorded for this clonotype. The rearrangement uses TRBV9 and TRBJ1-4, with D uncertain. V dropped 4 bases and J dropped 5 bases, with 15 bases sitting between them. CDR1 and CDR2 from the germline V gene are SGDLS and YYNGEE. CDR3 size: 15 residues. The CDR3 DNA follows: TGTGCCAGCAGCCCCAGCCATGTAGCAAATGAAAAACTGTTTTTT. Translation: CASSPSHVANEKLFF. Together with reference TRBV9 and TRBJ1-4, the CDR3 gives the full variable domain: DSGVTQTPKHLITATGQRVTLRCSPRSGDLSVYWYQQSLDQGLQFLIQYYNGEERAKGNILERFSAQQFPDLHSELNLSSLELGDSALYFCASSPSHVANEKLFFGSGTQLSVL.

There are a few counts of this clonotype. DNA of the CDR3: TGTGCCAGCAGCCCGGGACCTTCAGAGACCCAGTACTTC. Translation gives CASSPGPSETQYF. The chain uses TRBV5-5 and TRBJ2-5; D possibly uses TRBD1 or TRBD2 (5 bases each). Deletions cut 4 bases from V and 4 bases from J, with 11 bases between. Germline V CDR1 and CDR2: SGHKS, YYEKEE (reference sequence). CDR3 length: 13 amino acids.

The rearrangement uses TRBV20-1 and TRBJ1-4; 7 bases are a match to TRBD1. CDR1 and CDR2 from the germline V gene are DFQATT and SNEGSKA (reference sequence). The CDR3 runs to 14 residues. V lost 1 base, J lost 5 bases, and 4 bases stayed unmatched. The CDR3 spells CSARAGTANEKLFF. Here the CDR3 DNA reads TGCAGTGCTAGAGCCGGGACAGCAAATGAAAAACTGTTTTTT.

The sample holds many counts of this clonotype. The chain employs TRBV27 and TRBJ2-3; a possible D gene is TRBD2 (6 bases). Germline CDR1 MNHEY, CDR2 SMNVEV (reference sequence). The CDR3 sequence is 17 residues long. Trimming took off 6 bases at V and 0 bases at J, with 19 bases between the two ends. The CDR3 region is CASRTTRRRASTDTQYF. As DNA, the CDR3 is TGTGCCAGCAGGACAACTCGCAGGAGGGCTAGCACAGATACGCAGTATTTT.

This sequence joins TRBV5-1 and TRBJ1-4, with D possibly TRBD1 on 5 matching bases. The CDR3 runs to 14 residues. Germline V gene sequence: CDR1 SGHRS, CDR2 YFSETQ. The V gene lost 4 bases and the J gene lost 8 bases, with 15 bases spanning the gap. The CDR3 sequence: CASSQGPEKEKLFF. The DNA of the CDR3 is TGCGCCAGCAGCCAGGGACCGGAAAAAGAAAAACTGTTTTTT.

This clonotype showed up just a few times. The chain combines TRBV7-9 with TRBJ2-1, with 10 bases aligning to TRBD1. Germline V gene lookup returns CDR1 SEHNR and CDR2 FQNEAQ (reference sequence). V lost 4 bases to trimming and J lost 3 bases; unmatched junction nucleotides: 6. This CDR3 contains 16 residues. CDR3 in DNA: TGTGCCAGCAGCTCCCCCGACAGGGGGCTCTACAATGAGCAGTTCTTC. It encodes CASSSPDRGLYNEQFF.

J is TRBJ2-4 and V is TRBV29-1, with 7 bases fitting TRBD2. Per germline, CDR1 SQVTM and CDR2 ANQGSEA. The CDR3 runs 14 residues. V lost 7 bases and J lost 8; bases outside the gene matches: 14. This CDR3 is CSGKNRSRGDIQYF. CDR3 coding DNA: TGCAGCGGCAAGAACAGATCCCGGGGGGACATTCAGTACTTC. Full variable domain (outside the CDR3, taken from reference TRBV29-1 and TRBJ2-4): SAVISQKPSRDICQRGTSLTIQCQVDSQVTMMFWYRQQPGQSLTLIATANQGSEATYESGFVIDKFPISRPNLTFSTLTVSNMSPEDSSIYLCSGKNRSRGDIQYFGAGTRLSVL.

This clonotype was counted between two and nine times. The chain joins TRBV19 to TRBJ2-2; TRBD2 matches 9 bases. Per the germline V gene, CDR1 is LNHDA and CDR2 is SQIVND (reference sequence). CDR3 size: 17 residues. V dropped 4 bases and J dropped 1; count of bases not matched to a gene: 7. CDR3 region: CASSTRGSGRNTGELFF. The CDR3 coding sequence is TGTGCCAGTAGTACCCGGGGTAGCGGGAGGAACACCGGGGAGCTGTTTTTT.

This clonotype has only a few counts. The chain couples TRBV7-8 to TRBJ1-2; tentatively, D is TRBD1 (6 bases). The ends were cut back, 1 base at V and 7 bases at J, with 13 bases in the middle. The CDR3 runs 14 residues. Germline CDR1 is SGHVS and CDR2 is FQNEAQ. This CDR3 reads CASSLVQGDTGYTF. The CDR3 nucleotides are TGTGCCAGCAGCTTAGTACAGGGAGATACTGGCTACACCTTC.

In its sample, this clonotype was seen many times. The V and J genes are TRBV28 and TRBJ2-7, with D perhaps TRBD1 (5 bases). The CDR3 is 15 residues long. V was clipped by 4 bases and J by 0 bases, with 13 bases between them. CDR1 and CDR2 (germline): MDHEN, SYDVKM. CDR3 sequence: CASSSQDSSSYEQYF. In DNA, the CDR3 is TGTGCCAGCAGTTCCCAAGACAGTAGCTCCTACGAGCAGTACTTC. Filled out from reference TRBV28 and TRBJ2-7, the complete variable domain reads DVKVTQSSRYLVKRTGEKVFLECVQDMDHENMFWYRQDPGLGLRLIYFSYDVKMKEKGDIPEGYSVSREKKERFSLILESASTNQTSMYLCASSSQDSSSYEQYFGPGTRLTVT.

This clonotype was seen a handful of times. This sequence joins TRBV6-2 or TRBV6-3 and TRBJ2-1; 11 nucleotides line up with TRBD2. CDR1 is MNHEY and CDR2 is SVGEGT in the germline V gene. This CDR3 comprises 15 residues. With V trimmed by 4 bases and J by 5 bases, 4 bases remained unmatched. This CDR3 is CASSWGGLADNEQFF. CDR3 nucleotides: TGTGCCAGCAGTTGGGGGGGACTAGCGGACAATGAGCAGTTCTTC.

The table lists this clonotype with a few counts. The chain couples TRBV20-1 to TRBJ1-2; 8 nucleotides line up with TRBD1. The CDR3 is 13 residues long. Germline V lookup: CDR1 DFQATT, CDR2 SNEGSKA (reference sequence). Losses at the gene ends were 4 bases for V and 5 bases for J; bases not matched to a gene: 6. The CDR3 DNA sequence: TGCAGTGCTAACGGACAGGGCACTTATGGCTACACCTTC. It yields the protein CSANGQGTYGYTF.

This sequence joins TRBV4-1 and TRBJ2-1; 7 bases map to TRBD2. V lost 7 bases to trimming and J lost 6 bases; unmatched junction nucleotides: 9. From germline, CDR1 is MGHRA and CDR2 YSYEKL. There are 14 residues in the CDR3. The CDR3 DNA sequence: TGCGCCAGCAACCCCCAGCGGGGATCCAATGAGCAGTTCTTC. Protein: CASNPQRGSNEQFF.

The chain uses TRBV12-3 or TRBV12-4 and TRBJ2-5, with TRBD2 as a possible D gene (5 bases). The CDR3 is made up of 15 amino acids. The V end was cut by 7 bases, the J end by 0 bases, with 15 bases between. The CDR3 bases are TGTGCCAGCACCCGAGGGTCGGCGGACCAAGAGACCCAGTACTTC. It codes for CASTRGSADQETQYF.